Sequencing of this T cell receptor beta chain was carried out in a study of T cells in Graves' hyperthyroidism and ophthalmopathy (dated by TCRdb to the late 2010s). In terms of the full investigation: Peripheral blood samples were taken at initial diagnosis, before any treatment was given. TCR V-J signatures able to tell the groups apart were searched for in a discovery cohort of 95 to 100 patients, of whom over 40 had Graves' ophthalmopathy and roughly 58 had stable Graves' hyperthyroidism. Whether ophthalmopathy could be predicted prospectively was tested in an independent validation cohort made up of some 20 hyperthyroidism patients plus 17 patients who later progressed to ophthalmopathy. The 75 to 100 discovery patients were divided at random into training and test sets in a 7:3 ratio. The study also compared thyroid tissue and blood T-cell repertoires from 5 to 7 Graves' hyperthyroidism patients. After blood sampling, hyperthyroidism patients were treated with methimazole at a starting dose of 30 mg daily, and ophthalmopathy patients were treated with high-dose intravenous methylprednisolone. TCR Vbeta CDR3 sequencing of 130 to 150 peripheral blood samples (43 ophthalmopathy, 75 to 80 hyperthyroidism and roughly 17 progressor patients) is reported in the paper. General conclusions and limits of the study: Most expanded thyroid clonotypes (frequency above 0.001) were also detected in blood, suggesting blood repertoires may reflect thyroid immune responses. Sample size was not statistically predetermined, and blinding of investigators to group allocation was not performed. In validation, the model predicted progression to ophthalmopathy with approximately 71% sensitivity and 72% to 75% specificity, a median of about 6 months before onset. A 13 V-J signature model separated ophthalmopathy from stable hyperthyroidism, with approximately 87% sensitivity and 81.08% specificity in cross-validation and 80%/75% in testing.

The TCR beta CDR3 regions were amplified from the RNA transcripts. For the first round of RT-PCR on the TCR CDR3, the HTBI primer set was used together with the Qiagen OneStep RT-PCR kit. Libraries were constructed in a second round of multiplex PCR, after which size selection and purification were performed. The libraries were sequenced on an Illumina HiSeq2000 using paired-end 100 bp reads. The authors processed their data as follows. Raw data were processed with SOAPnuke, discarding reads with adapters, uncalled bases, mean Phred below 15, or no exact constant-primer or identifier match. High-quality paired reads were merged with COPE v1.2.5, and unique nucleotide sequences were defined as clonotypes. MiTCR v1.1 was used to align the clonotypes against IMGT TRBV, TRBD and TRBJ reference segments. The analysis was restricted to V-J combinations with a frequency above 0.0001, which together covered just over 98% of the repertoires. The TCS score was defined as the ratio of F50 (clonal expansion) to E x V (chaos), calculated using BLOSUM62-based TCRdist between CDR3 peptides within each V-J. Welch's t-statistics and random forest reduced roughly 540 V-J features to about 12, which were used in a naive Bayes classifier (R e1071). TCRdb reprocessed the public reads (quality trimming at Q25 with fastp, clone calling with MiXCR) and kept in-frame beta chains. Identical CDR3 protein sequences are pooled into one entry, listed with their most common genes and DNA. The authors' filters were not applied to this entry. The sample table shows about 350,000 distinct CDR3 sequences, and about a sixth are seen once. The ten top clones hold roughly 35% of the sample.

Regarding this clonotype: It lacks a known antigen. No quality values exist for individual bases; no much larger clone is one base distant.

Hyperthyroidism patients were aged 18 to 65 years and newly diagnosed, with disease duration of less than 2 months. Exclusion was applied to patients with uncontrolled infections, other autoimmune diseases, pregnancy or lactation. Clinical symptoms, serum thyroxine and TRAb, thyroid ultrasound, and orbital computed tomography formed the basis for the diagnoses. Blood from progressor patients was drawn when they were first diagnosed with hyperthyroidism, before any ophthalmopathy symptoms appeared. PBMCs were isolated from approximately 10 ml of fresh peripheral blood by Ficoll-Paque density gradient centrifugation. Patients classed as progressors first received a Graves' hyperthyroidism diagnosis and then went on to develop ophthalmopathy during follow-up. Total RNA was extracted with Trizol reagent, and quality was checked on an Agilent 2100 Bioanalyzer. This sequence originates from a woman aged 25 to 39 with Graves' hyperthyroidism that later progressed to Graves' ophthalmopathy. The sequenced material came from blood.

The CDR3 sequence is CAWRRHENTEAFF. In nucleotides, the sequence is TGTGCCTGGAGACGGCACGAGAACACTGAAGCTTTCTTT. The chain is encoded by TRBV30 joined to TRBJ1-1; a confident D gene designation cannot be given. Measured from the cysteine to the phenylalanine, the CDR3 is 13 residues long. The entry retains the CDR3 DNA only, 39 bases that are in frame from base 1. From a lookup of the germline V gene (reference sequence), CDR1 and CDR2 are GTSNPN and SVGIG. The junction carries 9 bases between V and J, which are trimmed by 3 bases and 1 base respectively. The full variable domain, with segments outside the CDR3 supplied by the reference TRBV30 and TRBJ1-1 proteins, appears as SQTIHQWPATLVQPVGSPLSLECTVEGTSNPNLYWYRQAAGRGLQLLFYSVGIGQISSEVPQNLSASRPQDRQFILSSKKLLLSDSGFYLCAWRRHENTEAFFGQGTRLTVV.